The clone carrying this T cell receptor beta chain was seen at least ten times. The antigen remains unidentified. Genomic DNA constituted the template upon which TCR beta VDJ and CDR3 profiling was performed. One entry per CDR3 protein, called by TCRdb with MiXCR from the reads. The sample records about 190,000 distinct CDR3 sequences, about half being singletons. The data stem from a study of CD8+CD57+ T cells in acquired aplastic anemia. Whole-study context: The mean DNA yield obtained from sorted CD4+ and CD8+ cells came to roughly 3 ug.

Whole-study results and caveats: Patients versus controls showed no significant CD8+ Simpson's diversity difference. Overlap between patients and controls comprised about 28 CD8+ CDR3 sequences.

This CDR3 has 15 residues. The germline V and J ends were trimmed by 0 bases and 7 bases, with 15 bases remaining between them. Germline CDR1 and CDR2: LGHNA and YNFKEQ. The source of this sequence is a human donor in good health, serving as a control. Sequencing used sorted CD4+, CD8+, or CD8+CD57+ T cells (not recorded which) from PBMCs. This chain joins TRBV4-2 and TRBJ1-2; D is ambiguous. The CDR3 region is CASSQDRGTVAGYTF. CDR3 nucleotides: TGTGCCAGCAGCCAAGATCGCGGAACAGTGGCTGGCTACACCTTC.